The 29 T cell receptor beta chains given below trace back to one sample, sequenced in a study of blood T cells in healthy people across ages. A second PCR, run for about 7 to 11 cycles, used a sample-barcoded 5' primer plus a J-beta primer mix. TCRdb independently ran MiXCR on the 5' RACE reads; one entry per CDR3 protein. There are approximately 850,000 distinct CDR3 sequences in the sample; roughly 64% occur only once, and around 20% lies in the top ten. Sequenced: blood. The receptor source for this set is a man aged 25 to 45 in good health.

The chain couples TRBV11-2 to TRBJ2-1, with D perhaps being TRBD1 or TRBD2 (5 bases each). This CDR3 is built from 16 residues. Trimming took off 7 bases at V and 2 bases at J, with 18 bases between the two ends. Germline V gene data show CDR1 as SGHAT and CDR2 as FQNNGV. The CDR3 DNA sequence: TGTGCCAGCAACCCCTCCGGGGCGATTACCTACAATGAGCAGTTCTTC. Translated, it gives CASNPSGAITYNEQFF.

The chain couples TRBV3-1 to TRBJ1-2; maybe TRBD1 (5 bases). Germline V gene sequence: CDR1 LGHDT, CDR2 YNNKEL (reference sequence). Trimming took 0 bases from V and 4 from J, leaving 18 bases between them. There are 17 residues in the CDR3. The CDR3 sequence: CASSQEGRTLTSYGYTF. For the CDR3, the DNA is TGTGCCAGCAGCCAAGAGGGTAGGACATTAACGAGCTATGGCTACACCTTC.

The V call is TRBV12-3 or TRBV12-4, the J call TRBJ2-1; a possible D gene is TRBD1 (7 bases). The CDR3 extends over 15 amino acids. With 6 bases removed from V and 4 bases from J, the gap between germline ends came to 16 bases. DNA for the CDR3: TGTGCCAGCAGCCCAGGGGCGGGACAGTACAATGAGCAGTTCTTC. Its translation: CASSPGAGQYNEQFF.

This clonotype was found a few times. The CDR3 nucleotides are TGCAGCGTTGAAGGAGAGTCACCAGCTAACTATGGCTACACCTTC. This sequence encodes CSVEGESPANYGYTF. The chain combines TRBV29-1 with TRBJ1-2; D is undetermined. CDR3 length: 15 residues. V was cut by 1 base and J by 0 bases, with 12 bases left in between. Germline V gene lookup returns CDR1 SQVTM and CDR2 ANQGSEA.

This clonotype was counted only a few times. This rearrangement joins TRBV6-5 to TRBJ2-3, with 7 nucleotides matching TRBD1. Germline V CDR1 and CDR2: MNHEY, SVGAGI. J lost 2 bases, V lost 6 bases, and 8 bases had no gene match. This CDR3 has 15 residues. CDR3 protein: CASSPRQGLTDTQYF. The CDR3 DNA reads TGTGCCAGCAGCCCCAGACAGGGTCTCACAGATACGCAGTATTTT.

In its sample, this clonotype was seen a few times. The V and J genes are TRBV20-1 and TRBJ2-3, with D perhaps being TRBD1 or TRBD2 (5 bases each). CDR1 is DFQATT and CDR2 is SNEGSKA in the germline V gene (reference sequence). With 1 base removed from V and 6 bases from J, the gap between germline ends came to 5 bases. The length of the CDR3 is 11 residues. CDR3 residues: CSARGGDTQYF. CDR3 in DNA: TGCAGTGCTAGAGGGGGGGATACGCAGTATTTT.

The chain combines TRBV7-9 with TRBJ2-4; D ambiguous. Trimming cost V 5 bases and J 13 bases, with 18 bases left between them. The V gene's germline CDR1 is SEHNR and CDR2 FQNEAQ (reference sequence). This CDR3 region has 13 residues. The CDR3 region is CASSPQQVYKQYF. The CDR3 DNA reads TGTGCCAGCAGCCCCCAGCAGGTCTACAAGCAGTACTTC.

The chain links TRBV20-1 to TRBJ1-5, with TRBD1 as a possible D gene (6 bases). Germline CDR1 reads DFQATT; CDR2 reads SNEGSKA (reference sequence). The ends were cut back, 5 bases at V and 3 bases at J, with 14 bases in the middle. The CDR3 runs to 14 residues. CDR3 region: CSAVPRGFNQPQHF. The CDR3 region has the DNA TGCAGTGCTGTTCCCAGGGGTTTCAATCAGCCCCAGCATTTT.

On this clonotype itself: One base away lies a much larger clone, so this may be a sequencing read error. The chain joins TRBV7-9 to TRBJ2-7; 9 bases are shared with TRBD2. The germline V gene has CDR1 SEHNR and CDR2 FQNEAQ (reference sequence). The CDR3 spans 16 residues. With V trimmed by 3 bases and J by 7 bases, 13 bases remained unmatched. In nucleotides, the CDR3 is TGTGCCAGCAGCTTCGGTAGCGGGAGTCTTGGCAATGAGCAGTACTTC. This sequence encodes CASSFGSGSLGNEQYF.

A remark on this clonotype: The junction shows a germline mismatch at one end, possibly a read error. The V and J genes are TRBV6-6 and TRBJ1-2, with D maybe TRBD1 (6 bases). Germline V lookup: CDR1 MNHNY, CDR2 SVGAGI (reference sequence). The CDR3 runs 16 residues. The CDR3 spells CASSLLGGGRNYGYIF. In DNA form, the CDR3 reads TGTGCCAGCAGTCTCCTTGGGGGGGGGCGGAACTATGGCTACATCTTC.

This chain joins TRBV5-1 and TRBJ1-2, with D possibly matching TRBD1 (5 bases). The CDR3 is 13 amino acids. Between the trimmed V and J ends, which lost 5 bases and 8 bases, there was a span of 16 bases. CDR1 and CDR2 (germline): SGHRS, YFSETQ. This CDR3 is CASSRGNEGGYTF. The CDR3 DNA is TGCGCCAGCAGTCGGGGGAATGAGGGCGGCTACACCTTC.

A few counts support this clonotype. The V and J genes are TRBV11-1 and TRBJ2-1, with D possibly matching TRBD1 (6 bases). CDR1 is SGHAT and CDR2 is FQDESV in the germline V gene (reference sequence). V was cut by 4 bases and J by 8 bases, with 18 bases left in between. The CDR3 has 15 residues. CDR3: CASSSDRRLQDEQFF. In DNA form, the CDR3 reads TGTGCCAGCAGCTCCGACAGGCGTCTTCAGGATGAGCAGTTCTTC.

A few counts support this clonotype. This chain links TRBV10-3 with TRBJ2-7; 9 bases line up with TRBD2. Germline-derived CDR1 and CDR2 are ENHRY and SYGVKD. The CDR3 sequence is 14 residues long. V dropped 6 bases and J dropped 5; count of bases not matched to a gene: 8. The CDR3 region is CAIRLAGDGNEQYF. The CDR3 nucleotides are TGTGCCATCAGATTAGCGGGAGATGGCAACGAGCAGTACTTC.

The genes are TRBV11-1 and TRBJ2-3; a possible D gene is TRBD2 (6 bases). This CDR3 comprises 15 residues. Germline V gene sequence: CDR1 SGHAT, CDR2 FQDESV (reference sequence). Trimming stripped 5 bases from V and 2 bases from J, with 14 bases between. CDR3 nucleotides: TGTGCCAGCAGCCCGCCCCGGGGGTACACAGATACGCAGTATTTT. Its translation is CASSPPRGYTDTQYF.

This clonotype was seen a handful of times. The chain recombines TRBV18 with TRBJ2-1, with TRBD2 identical over 8 bases. CDR3 length equals 15 residues. The V and J ends lost 0 bases and 7 bases, in that order; junction bases with no gene match: 5. Germline V gene data show CDR1 as KGHSH and CDR2 as LQKENI. CDR3 sequence (DNA): TGTGCCAGCTCACCACCCAGCGGGAGACGGAATGAGCAGTTCTTC. This translates into CASSPPSGRRNEQFF.

This clonotype was seen a few times. The V and J genes are TRBV6-5 and TRBJ2-4, with a tentative D call TRBD2 (5 bases). The J call may be in error: the DNA end matches TRBJ2-7 better. CDR1 and CDR2 (germline): MNHEY, SVGAGI. The CDR3 contains 14 residues. In DNA, the CDR3 is TGTGCCAGCAGTTTGAGCGGAAACCTCTACGAGCAGTACTTC. Translating gives CASSLSGNLYEQYF.

The rearrangement uses TRBV10-3 and TRBJ2-5; TRBD2 agrees at 7 bases. This CDR3 is 14 amino acids long. V was clipped by 10 bases and J by 5 bases; unmatched bases: 13. The germline gives CDR1 ENHRY, CDR2 SYGVKD. Here the CDR3 reads CATMAAGVAETQYF. In nucleotides, the CDR3 is TGTGCCACCATGGCGGCGGGAGTGGCGGAGACCCAGTACTTC.

In DNA form, the CDR3 reads TGCAGTGCCCCGACTAGCGGGGGGGCTTGGAATGAGCAGTTCTTC. Its protein product is CSAPTSGGAWNEQFF. The V call is TRBV20-1, the J call TRBJ2-1; 14 positions agree with TRBD2. The ends lost 6 bases at V and 7 bases at J; junction bases unmatched: 8. There are 15 residues in the CDR3. Germline values: CDR1 DFQATT, CDR2 SNEGSKA (reference sequence).

The count of this clonotype is one. The genes are TRBV10-3 and TRBJ2-2; D is possibly TRBD1 (6 bases). Germline assignment: CDR1 ENHRY and CDR2 SYGVKD. V lost 8 bases and J lost 0, with 10 bases in between. The CDR3 length is 14 residues. The CDR3 spells CAIRGTPNTGELFF. In DNA form, the CDR3 reads TGTGCCATCCGAGGGACACCGAACACCGGGGAGCTGTTTTTT.

A single count supports this clonotype. The genes are TRBV24-1 and TRBJ2-2; D is possibly TRBD2 (6 bases). The V end was cut by 10 bases, the J end by 5 bases, with 13 bases between. The CDR3 has 13 amino acids. CDR1 and CDR2 (germline): KGHDR, SFDVKD. Written as DNA, the CDR3 is TGTGCCACAGACTCCCGGGAGACCGGGGAGCTGTTTTTT. This encodes CATDSRETGELFF.

The chain uses TRBV7-8 and TRBJ2-7, with 8 bases matching TRBD2. V lost 1 base to trimming and J lost 3 bases; unmatched junction nucleotides: 8. This CDR3 is built from 16 residues. From germline, CDR1 is SGHVS and CDR2 FQNEAQ. This CDR3 reads CASSLVTSVTGYEQYF. CDR3 coding DNA: TGTGCCAGCAGCTTAGTGACTAGCGTGACCGGCTACGAGCAGTACTTC.

The table lists this clonotype with a few counts. The rearrangement uses TRBV6-2 or TRBV6-3 and TRBJ2-7; 7 bases match TRBD2. The CDR3 totals 15 residues. The V and J ends lost 6 bases and 4 bases, in that order; junction bases with no gene match: 12. The germline V gene has CDR1 MNHEY and CDR2 SVGEGT. This CDR3 reads CASRYETSRLYEQYF. The CDR3 coding sequence is TGTGCCAGCAGATATGAGACTAGCAGATTGTACGAGCAGTACTTC.

This clonotype was seen many times. The chain uses TRBV6-2 or TRBV6-3 and TRBJ2-1; D is unresolved. Trimming removed 0 bases at V and 3 bases at J, with 0 bases between. The CDR3 covers 12 residues. Germline values: CDR1 MNHEY, CDR2 SVGEGT. CDR3 DNA sequence: TGTGCCAGCAGTTACTCCTACAATGAGCAGTTCTTC. Protein: CASSYSYNEQFF.

This clonotype appeared a few times. The genes are TRBV7-3 and TRBJ2-6; D is undetermined. The CDR3 runs to 14 residues. Trimming cost V 7 bases and J 3 bases, with 10 bases left between them. Germline V CDR1 and CDR2: SGHTA, FQGTGA. CDR3 sequence reads: CASTQLGGANVLTF. CDR3 in DNA: TGTGCCAGCACCCAGTTAGGTGGGGCCAACGTCCTGACTTTC.

The genes are TRBV6-6 and TRBJ2-1; weak D call: TRBD1 (6 bases). The CDR3 runs to 14 residues. Trimming pared 4 bases from V and 6 bases from J, leaving 13 bases between. Per germline, CDR1 MNHNY and CDR2 SVGAGI (reference sequence). CDR3 DNA sequence: TGTGCCAGCAGTTCAGGGGTCCAAACCAATGAGCAGTTCTTC. Translation gives CASSSGVQTNEQFF.

The chain links TRBV9 to TRBJ2-2; 11 bases map to TRBD2. The CDR3 runs 17 residues. V trimming: 1 base; J trimming: 6 bases; junction bases outside the gene matches: 8. Germline V lookup: CDR1 SGDLS, CDR2 YYNGEE. DNA of the CDR3: TGTGCCAGCAGCGTATCCACTAGCGGGGGAAGCGCCGGGGAGCTGTTTTTT. This encodes CASSVSTSGGSAGELFF.

This clonotype was counted at least ten times. This rearrangement joins TRBV7-2 to TRBJ2-3; the D is unclear. V gave up 0 bases and J gave up 3 bases, with 4 bases separating them. The CDR3 runs 13 residues. Germline CDR1 SGHTA, CDR2 FQGNSA. The CDR3 DNA follows: TGTGCCAGCAGCTTAGCGCTGACAGATACGCAGTATTTT. Its protein product is CASSLALTDTQYF.

With respect to this clonotype: A read error may be the cause here, since a much bigger clone is one base away. The genes are TRBV7-9 and TRBJ2-5, with D unclear. Germline loops: CDR1 SEHNR, CDR2 FQNEAQ (reference sequence). CDR3 size: 10 residues. V lost 4 bases and J lost 5, with 2 bases in between. The CDR3 DNA is TGTGCCAGCAGCTGGGAGACCCAGTACTTC. Encoded protein: CASSWETQYF.

Only one count was recorded for this clonotype. This chain links TRBV6-2 or TRBV6-3 with TRBJ1-6; possible D gene TRBD1, 6 bases. Germline loops: CDR1 MNHEY, CDR2 SVGEGT. The CDR3 is 15 amino acids. Trimming cost V 6 bases and J 7 bases, with 16 bases left between them. The CDR3 sequence is CASRPGHKANSPLHF. The CDR3 nucleotides are TGTGCCAGCAGACCGGGACACAAGGCCAATTCACCCCTCCACTTT.